These T cell receptor beta chains were read from a single sample in a study of shared T cell receptors in the human thymus. Libraries were prepared by immunoSEQ multiplex PCR; TCRdb keeps only in-frame clonotypes and omits some of them. The data contain 600,000 or so clones, 80% to 90% of them singletons. These records were also assigned to another study, of human thymus T cells.

Specimen: thymocytes. Source of these receptors: a boy in the first two years of life with a congenital heart defect. The CDR3 runs from the conserved cysteine through the conserved F or W. Fields, in order: V gene, clone size, J gene, D gene, CDR3 protein, CDR3 DNA. A D gene is named only where the DNA matches it firmly. Clone size is not always given. Where it is, it says once, few, many or a class for expanded clones.

TRBV15	once	TRBJ1-5	TRBD1	CATSRGYRGHQPQHF	TGTGCCACCAGCAGAGGCTACAGGGGGCACCAGCCCCAGCATTTT
TRBV5-4	.	TRBJ1-1	TRBD1	CASSYRQGRGTEAFF	TGTGCCAGCAGCTACAGACAGGGGAGGGGGACTGAAGCTTTCTTT
TRBV6-5	.	TRBJ1-2	.	CASTRQWGAYGYTF	TGTGCCAGCACCCGACAATGGGGCGCCTATGGCTACACCTTC
TRBV7-9	.	TRBJ2-7	TRBD1	CASSRTGQVSLHYEQYF	TGTGCCAGCAGCCGAACCGGACAGGTTTCCCTACACTACGAGCAGTACTTC
TRBV29-1	.	TRBJ2-2	.	CSVAYGSGELFF	TGCAGCGTTGCTTATGGGAGCGGGGAGCTGTTTTTT
TRBV27	once	TRBJ2-7	.	CATRDSAYALYEQYF	TGTGCCACTCGGGACTCTGCGTACGCCCTTTACGAGCAGTACTTC
TRBV5-5	.	TRBJ2-6	TRBD1	CASSSGQGGLSGANVLTF	TGTGCCAGCAGCTCGGGACAGGGAGGGCTCTCTGGGGCCAACGTCCTGACTTTC
TRBV13	.	TRBJ2-1	TRBD1	CASSLKATGDYNEQFF	TGTGCCAGCAGCTTAAAGGCGACAGGGGATTACAATGAGCAGTTCTTC
TRBV7-9	.	TRBJ2-7	.	CASSDTAGGPGLVYEQYF	TGTGCCAGCAGCGATACAGCAGGGGGTCCGGGACTAGTGTACGAGCAGTACTTC
TRBV10-3	.	TRBJ1-2	TRBD1	CAISGIWDRGPYGYTF	TGTGCCATCAGTGGAATTTGGGACAGGGGACCCTATGGCTACACCTTC
TRBV30	.	TRBJ2-3	.	CASIKETGRISTDTQYF	TGTGCCTCCATAAAGGAGACAGGAAGGATTAGCACAGATACGCAGTATTTT
TRBV4-3	.	TRBJ2-1	.	CASSQDSGDEQFF	TGCGCCAGCAGCCAAGATTCGGGGGATGAGCAGTTCTTC
TRBV4-2	few	TRBJ1-3	TRBD1	CASTQGQGLGNTIYF	TGTGCCAGCACCCAGGGACAGGGTTTGGGAAACACCATATATTTT
TRBV6-6	.	TRBJ2-7	.	CASSYGVGREQYF	TGTGCCAGCAGCTACGGTGTGGGGAGAGAGCAGTACTTC
TRBV7-9	.	TRBJ1-1	.	CASSHNRAGTEAFF	TGTGCCAGCAGCCACAACAGGGCCGGGACTGAAGCTTTCTTT
TRBV10-3	.	TRBJ1-1	.	CAISESRKQGLGEAFF	TGTGCCATCAGTGAGTCTCGAAAACAGGGATTGGGGGAAGCTTTCTTT
TRBV19	.	TRBJ1-4	TRBD1	CASSIDGTDLHAAYNEKLFF	TGTGCCAGTAGTATAGACGGGACAGACCTGCATGCCGCATATAATGAAAAACTGTTTTTT
TRBV4-3	.	TRBJ1-1	TRBD1	CASSQEAGGTSTEAFF	TGCGCCAGCAGCCAAGAGGCAGGGGGTACGAGCACTGAAGCTTTCTTT
TRBV4-1	.	TRBJ2-5	.	CASSQEGSEETQYF	TGCGCCAGCAGCCAAGAGGGGAGTGAAGAGACCCAGTACTTC
TRBV7-9	.	TRBJ1-1	.	CASSPAVGTEAFF	TGTGCCAGCAGCCCAGCGGTGGGCACTGAAGCTTTCTTT
TRBV15	.	TRBJ2-1	TRBD1	CATSRRGTGQYNEQFF	TGTGCCACCAGCAGACGGGGGACAGGCCAATACAATGAGCAGTTCTTC
TRBV29-1	.	TRBJ2-1	TRBD2	CSVEDVEAERGGSYNEQFF	TGCAGCGTTGAAGATGTGGAGGCGGAGCGGGGGGGCTCCTACAATGAGCAGTTCTTC
TRBV27	.	TRBJ2-7	TRBD1	CASKGTAYEQYF	TGTGCCAGCAAAGGGACAGCCTACGAGCAGTACTTC
TRBV4-3	.	TRBJ2-6	TRBD1	CASSPKQGKSSGANVLTF	TGCGCCAGCAGCCCTAAACAGGGGAAGTCCTCTGGGGCCAACGTCCTGACTTTC
TRBV6-5	.	TRBJ2-5	.	CASSGEETQYF	TGTGCCAGCAGCGGTGAAGAGACCCAGTACTTC
TRBV18	.	TRBJ2-7	.	CASSPHEGFYEQYF	TGTGCCAGCTCACCACATGAGGGATTCTACGAGCAGTACTTC
TRBV4-1	once	TRBJ1-2	.	CASSQVPGVTNYGYTF	TGCGCCAGCAGCCAAGTACCAGGGGTAACTAACTATGGCTACACCTTC
TRBV5-1	.	TRBJ1-4	TRBD1	CASSKDRGLFNEKLFF	TGCGCCAGCAGCAAAGACAGGGGCCTATTTAATGAAAAACTGTTTTTT
TRBV19	.	TRBJ1-2	.	CASSQSGLDYGYTF	TGTGCCAGTAGTCAATCGGGACTGGACTATGGCTACACCTTC
TRBV28	.	TRBJ2-7	.	CASIYRGGQDSYEQYF	TGTGCCAGCATCTATAGGGGGGGACAGGACTCCTACGAGCAGTACTTC
TRBV28	few	TRBJ2-2	.	CASYRLSAGELFF	TGTGCCAGCTATAGATTATCCGCCGGGGAGCTGTTTTTT
TRBV25-1	.	TRBJ1-2	TRBD1	CASSRDSLQSGYTF	TGTGCCAGCAGCCGGGACAGTCTTCAGAGTGGCTACACCTTC
TRBV6-4	.	TRBJ2-1	TRBD2	CASRQRGGHDNEQFF	TGTGCCAGCAGACAGCGGGGGGGCCACGACAATGAGCAGTTCTTC
TRBV28	.	TRBJ2-7	TRBD2	CASSLAGLAGPESSYEQYF	TGTGCCAGCAGTTTGGCGGGACTAGCGGGTCCCGAAAGCTCCTACGAGCAGTACTTC
TRBV15	.	TRBJ2-3	TRBD2	CATKRLPGGSADTQYF	TGTGCCACCAAAAGGCTTCCCGGCGGGAGCGCAGATACGCAGTATTTT
TRBV11-3	.	TRBJ2-1	TRBD2	CASSLGSGGKYNEQFF	TGTGCCAGCAGCTTAGGGAGCGGGGGAAAATACAATGAGCAGTTCTTC
TRBV10-3	.	TRBJ2-1	TRBD2	CATQRGLAGHVYEQFF	TGTGCCACCCAAAGGGGACTAGCGGGCCATGTGTATGAGCAGTTCTTC
TRBV19	.	TRBJ1-5	TRBD1	CASSSTGTGNQPQHF	TGTGCCAGTAGTTCAACCGGGACAGGAAATCAGCCCCAGCATTTT
TRBV7-2	.	TRBJ2-3	.	CASSSGTDTQYF	TGTGCCAGCAGCTCAGGAACAGATACGCAGTATTTT
TRBV4-3	.	TRBJ1-1	.	CASSPQDRNTEAFF	TGCGCCAGCAGCCCACAGGACAGGAACACTGAAGCTTTCTTT
TRBV12-5	.	TRBJ1-2	.	CASGEADHYGYTF	TGTGCTAGTGGTGAGGCAGATCACTATGGCTACACCTTC
TRBV14	.	TRBJ2-2	.	CASSTRPWPRTGELFF	TGTGCCAGCAGCACCCGTCCCTGGCCGAGGACCGGGGAGCTGTTTTTT
TRBV28	once	TRBJ1-1	TRBD1	CASSSQTGVNTEAFF	TGTGCCAGCAGCTCTCAGACAGGGGTGAACACTGAAGCTTTCTTT
TRBV7-2	.	TRBJ1-2	.	CASSSGTRQENGYTF	TGTGCCAGCAGCTCCGGGACGCGACAGGAAAATGGCTACACCTTC
TRBV6-1	.	TRBJ2-7	.	CASSPRGPSSYEQYF	TGTGCCAGCAGCCCCAGGGGCCCCAGCTCCTACGAGCAGTACTTC
TRBV5-6	.	TRBJ2-7	TRBD1	CASSLAQGAFHEQYF	TGTGCCAGCAGCTTGGCACAGGGGGCCTTCCACGAGCAGTACTTC